This passage covers 17 T cell receptor beta chains from one sample sequenced in a study of immune cell composition in non-small cell lung cancer. Libraries were prepared by immunoSEQ multiplex PCR; TCRdb keeps only in-frame clonotypes and omits some of them. Of about 3,200 clones in the sample, over 70% were seen once. The sequenced material came from lung tumor tissue. Every receptor here comes from a human donor with non-small cell lung cancer.

This chain connects TRBV19 to TRBJ2-7, with TRBD1 as a possible D gene (6 bases). The germline CDR1 and CDR2 sequences are LNHDA and SQIVND (reference sequence). The V end lost 0 bases, the J end lost 3 bases, and 12 bases lay between the germline ends. This CDR3 spans 15 amino acids. CDR3 sequence: CASSIDLDSFYEQYF. The CDR3 coding sequence is TGTGCCAGTAGTATAGATCTGGACAGCTTCTACGAGCAGTACTTC.

The V gene is TRBV19, the J gene TRBJ2-2, with TRBD1 matching 10 bases. The CDR3 contains 16 residues. The V gene's germline CDR1 is LNHDA and CDR2 SQIVND (reference sequence). Trimming took 5 bases from V and 4 from J; bases not matched to a gene: 7. The CDR3 DNA reads TGTGCCAGTAGTTTCACCGGGACAGGGGCCACCGGGGAGCTGTTTTTT. It codes for CASSFTGTGATGELFF.

The genes are TRBV6-5 and TRBJ1-4; D remains ambiguous. This CDR3 has 16 residues. V was cut by 2 bases and J by 5 bases, with 15 bases left in between. Per germline, CDR1 MNHEY and CDR2 SVGAGI. This CDR3 is CASSYSYSEANEKLFF. For the CDR3, the DNA is TGTGCCAGCAGTTACAGCTACTCTGAGGCAAATGAAAAACTGTTTTTT.

This clone was seen more than once but under ten times. The chain is built from TRBV9 and TRBJ1-1; D gene uncertain. The germline CDR1 and CDR2 sequences are SGDLS and YYNGEE. V was pared by 0 bases and J by 5 bases, with 14 bases between. This CDR3 spans 15 amino acids. The CDR3 sequence is CASSVGGGSYTEAFF. CDR3 DNA sequence: TGTGCCAGCAGCGTAGGTGGAGGGTCGTATACTGAAGCTTTCTTT.

This chain connects TRBV6-5 to TRBJ2-7; 8 bases agree with TRBD1. The V gene's germline CDR1 is MNHEY and CDR2 SVGAGI. The CDR3 sequence is 14 residues long. V trimming: 2 bases; J trimming: 5 bases; junction bases outside the gene matches: 5. In nucleotides, the CDR3 is TGTGCCAGCAGTTACCGGACAGGGAGCCACGAGCAGTACTTC. Protein product: CASSYRTGSHEQYF.

The genes are TRBV7-9 and TRBJ1-1, with a possible D match to TRBD1 (6 bases). This CDR3 contains 15 residues. The V and J ends lost 3 bases and 1 base respectively, with 12 bases between them. Germline CDR1 SEHNR, CDR2 FQNEAQ (reference sequence). CDR3 amino acids: CASSFRDTRNTEAFF. For the CDR3, the DNA is TGTGCCAGCAGCTTCAGGGACACCAGGAACACTGAAGCTTTCTTT.

This chain links TRBV5-1 with TRBJ1-6, with TRBD1 as a possible D gene (5 bases). CDR3 length: 13 residues. The germline gives CDR1 SGHRS, CDR2 YFSETQ. V lost 0 bases to trimming and J lost 10 bases, with 8 bases between them. In nucleotides, the CDR3 is TGCGCCAGCAGCTTGGGCGGGGACTCACCCCTCCACTTT. This codes for CASSLGGDSPLHF.

This sequence joins TRBV7-2 and TRBJ2-5; D remains ambiguous. Germline V gives CDR1 SGHTA, CDR2 FQGNSA. The CDR3 runs 13 residues. The V and J ends lost 5 bases and 0 bases respectively, with 7 bases between them. In nucleotides, the CDR3 is TGTGCCAGCAGCACTCGGTACCAAGAGACCCAGTACTTC. This codes for CASSTRYQETQYF.

This chain joins TRBV28 and TRBJ2-5; 11 nucleotides line up with TRBD2. The CDR3 is made up of 15 amino acids. J was trimmed by 2 bases and V by 7 bases; bases with no gene match: 6. Germline V lookup: CDR1 MDHEN, CDR2 SYDVKM. The CDR3 loop reads CASNLSGGAQETQYF. The DNA of the CDR3 is TGTGCCAGCAACCTTAGCGGGGGGGCTCAAGAGACCCAGTACTTC.

This rearrangement joins TRBV10-3 to TRBJ2-4; the match to TRBD1 covers 7 bases. Trimming took 3 bases from V and 0 from J; bases not matched to a gene: 11. The CDR3 is 18 residues long. Germline values: CDR1 ENHRY, CDR2 SYGVKD. CDR3 sequence: CAISDQTGKNLAKNIQYF. CDR3 nucleotides: TGTGCCATCAGTGACCAGACAGGGAAGAACTTAGCCAAAAACATTCAGTACTTC.

This chain links TRBV5-1 with TRBJ2-7; D gene unclear. The ends were cut back, 0 bases at V and 6 bases at J, with 13 bases in the middle. There are 14 residues in the CDR3. Germline values: CDR1 SGHRS, CDR2 YFSETQ. The CDR3 loop is CASSLGISHSEQYF. The CDR3 nucleotides read TGCGCCAGCAGCTTGGGCATATCGCACTCCGAGCAGTACTTC.

The chain couples TRBV30 to TRBJ1-2; 7 bases align to TRBD1. The CDR3 extends over 11 amino acids. V gave up 7 bases and J gave up 8 bases; unmatched junction bases: 7. The germline gives CDR1 GTSNPN, CDR2 SVGIG (reference sequence). CDR3 coding DNA: TGTGCCTCAGACAGGGTAAGAGGCTACACCTTC. It is translated as CASDRVRGYTF.

CDR3 in amino acids: CASSYGGDYEQYF. DNA of the CDR3: TGTGCCAGCAGTTACGGGGGGGACTACGAGCAGTACTTC. This chain connects TRBV6-6 to TRBJ2-7; 7 nucleotides agree with TRBD2. V gave up 2 bases and J gave up 3 bases; unmatched junction bases: 1. The CDR3 totals 13 residues. The germline gives CDR1 MNHNY, CDR2 SVGAGI (reference sequence).

V is TRBV6-5 and J is TRBJ2-2; the D gene is possibly TRBD2 (6 bases). V lost 4 bases and J lost 6, with 12 bases in between. The germline V gene has CDR1 MNHEY and CDR2 SVGAGI. The CDR3 is made up of 14 amino acids. This CDR3 reads CASSFKGRPGELFF. CDR3 DNA sequence: TGTGCCAGCAGTTTCAAGGGGAGGCCCGGGGAGCTGTTTTTT.

The chain recombines TRBV6-5 with TRBJ2-1; TRBD2 aligns across 7 bases. CDR1 is MNHEY and CDR2 is SVGAGI in the germline V gene. The CDR3 sequence is 16 residues long. V was pared by 2 bases and J by 2 bases, with 6 bases of the junction left unmatched. In DNA form, the CDR3 reads TGTGCCAGCAGTTACAGGCGGGAGTCCACCTACAATGAGCAGTTCTTC. Residues: CASSYRRESTYNEQFF.

The rearrangement uses TRBV18 and TRBJ2-3; 7 bases align to TRBD1. Germline CDR1 is KGHSH and CDR2 is LQKENI. CDR3 size: 19 residues. Germline trimming cut 6 bases from V and 0 bases from J; bases unmatched to any gene: 18. The CDR3 is CASSRNPGQMASSTDTQYF. Here the CDR3 DNA reads TGTGCCAGCTCGCGAAATCCGGGACAGATGGCCTCTAGCACAGATACGCAGTATTTT.

This clone was counted a few times. This CDR3 reads CASSPGQDYEQYF. For the CDR3, the DNA is TGTGCCAGCAGCCCCGGACAGGACTACGAGCAGTACTTC. This chain uses TRBV9 with TRBJ2-7; TRBD1 matches 7 bases. From germline, CDR1 is SGDLS and CDR2 YYNGEE. The V segment lost 4 bases and the J segment 3 bases; nucleotides outside the gene matches: 4. CDR3 length equals 13 residues. The complete variable domain, with remaining parts taken from reference TRBV9 and TRBJ2-7, reads DSGVTQTPKHLITATGQRVTLRCSPRSGDLSVYWYQQSLDQGLQFLIQYYNGEERAKGNILERFSAQQFPDLHSELNLSSLELGDSALYFCASSPGQDYEQYFGPGTRLTVT.